A single sample gave rise to the 26 T cell receptor beta chains below, sequenced in a study of shared clonotypes between healthy human individuals. The table came from immunoSEQ multiplex PCR; TCRdb's copy has only in-frame clones and leaves some out. In the table there are about 1.5 million clones, 95% to 99% of which are singletons. Sequencing was carried out using naive CD4+ T cells sorted from blood. The subset: CD45RA+ positively selected. The source of these receptors is a young man in good health.

The chain is built from TRBV20-1 and TRBJ2-1; 7 nucleotides align to TRBD2. From germline, CDR1 is DFQATT and CDR2 SNEGSKA (reference sequence). CDR3 length: 10 amino acids. The V segment lost 7 bases and the J segment 10 bases; nucleotides outside the gene matches: 4. CDR3 loop: CSVPGLEQFF. CDR3 nucleotide sequence: TGCAGTGTCCCGGGACTAGAGCAGTTCTTC.

The J gene is TRBJ1-2, the V gene TRBV9; 8 bases align to TRBD1. Unmatched junction bases numbered 2, after V lost 4 bases and J lost 0 bases. Germline assignment: CDR1 SGDLS and CDR2 YYNGEE. This CDR3 has 14 residues. This CDR3 is CASSLQGANYGYTF. Here the CDR3 DNA reads TGTGCCAGCAGCTTACAGGGGGCTAACTATGGCTACACCTTC. The whole variable domain, remainder taken from reference TRBV9 and TRBJ1-2, is DSGVTQTPKHLITATGQRVTLRCSPRSGDLSVYWYQQSLDQGLQFLIQYYNGEERAKGNILERFSAQQFPDLHSELNLSSLELGDSALYFCASSLQGANYGYTFGSGTRLTVV.

This clone was detected once. The rearrangement joins TRBV6-4 to TRBJ2-7; 15 positions match TRBD2. CDR3 size: 18 residues. Unmatched junction bases numbered 8, after V lost 0 bases and J lost 5 bases. CDR1 is MRHNA and CDR2 is SNTAGT in the germline V gene. The chain's CDR3 is CASSDSGTSGRTKNEQYF. CDR3 nucleotides: TGTGCCAGCAGTGACTCCGGGACTAGCGGGAGGACAAAGAACGAGCAGTACTTC.

The chain has TRBV5-1 and TRBJ2-2; possible D gene TRBD1, 5 bases. CDR3 length: 14 residues. Germline CDR1 and CDR2: SGHRS and YFSETQ. The ends were cut back, 8 bases at V and 2 bases at J, with 13 bases in the middle. For the CDR3, the DNA is TGCGCCAGTAGAAAAGGACAAAACACCGGGGAGCTGTTTTTT. Its protein product is CASRKGQNTGELFF.

The chain couples TRBV13 to TRBJ2-5, with a possible D match to TRBD2 (6 bases). Germline V gene sequence: CDR1 PRHDT, CDR2 FYEKMQ (reference sequence). V was shortened by 6 bases and J by 1 base, with 9 bases between the two germline ends. The CDR3 length is 13 residues. The CDR3 DNA follows: TGTGCCAGCAGTTCGACTAGCCAAGAGACCCAGTACTTC. Translation: CASSSTSQETQYF.

The chain carries TRBV15 and TRBJ1-2; 7 nucleotides align to TRBD1. CDR1 LNHNV and CDR2 YYDKDF come from the germline V gene (reference sequence). The CDR3 has 16 amino acids. The trim removed 0 bases at V and 3 bases at J, leaving 7 bases unmatched. Here the CDR3 reads CATSRDRGRGDYGYTF. The CDR3 DNA follows: TGTGCCACCAGCAGAGATCGAGGCAGGGGGGACTATGGCTACACCTTC. The whole variable domain, filled in from reference TRBV15 and TRBJ1-2, reads DAMVIQNPRYQVTQFGKPVTLSCSQTLNHNVMYWYQQKSSQAPKLLFHYYDKDFNNEADTPDNFQSRRPNTSFCFLDIRSPGLGDTAMYLCATSRDRGRGDYGYTFGSGTRLTVV.

The chain uses TRBV18 and TRBJ1-1; 7 bases align to TRBD1. Losses at the gene ends were 2 bases for V and 0 bases for J; bases not matched to a gene: 6. The CDR3 contains 16 residues. Germline V gene sequence: CDR1 KGHSH, CDR2 LQKENI. DNA of the CDR3: TGTGCCAGCTCACCATTCTCGACAGGGTTGAACACTGAAGCTTTCTTT. Amino acids: CASSPFSTGLNTEAFF.

This chain links TRBV5-4 with TRBJ2-1, with TRBD2 identical over 7 bases. Trimming removed 4 bases from V and 9 bases from J; junction bases left unmatched: 19. Germline V gene data show CDR1 as SGHNT and CDR2 as YYREEE (reference sequence). The CDR3 is 17 amino acids. The CDR3 nucleotides read TGTGCCAGCAGCGGCGCCGGCGGGAGAATTGTTGTGAGTGAGCAGTTCTTC. Protein sequence: CASSGAGGRIVVSEQFF.

The chain employs TRBV25-1 and TRBJ2-5, with TRBD2 identical over 11 bases. Germline-derived CDR1 and CDR2 are MGHDK and SYGVNS. The J segment lost 5 bases and the V segment lost 1 base, leaving 12 bases of the junction unmatched. The CDR3 runs 18 residues. The CDR3 nucleotides read TGTGCCAGCAGTGAATGGGGGACTAGCGGAGCTGGGCGGGAGACCCAGTACTTC. Protein: CASSEWGTSGAGRETQYF.

The V and J genes are TRBV4-2 and TRBJ2-7; 10 bases fit TRBD2. The CDR3 contains 15 residues. The junction had 5 bases not matched to a gene; V was cut back by 2 bases and J by 4 bases. CDR1 and CDR2 from the germline V gene are LGHNA and YNFKEQ. This chain's CDR3 is CASSQLAGVGYEQYF. The CDR3, as DNA: TGTGCCAGCAGCCAACTAGCGGGAGTGGGTTACGAGCAGTACTTC.

The chain has TRBV5-5 and TRBJ1-2; tentative D call: TRBD1 (6 bases). V gave up 4 bases and J gave up 0 bases, with 25 bases separating them. Germline V gives CDR1 SGHKS, CDR2 YYEKEE (reference sequence). This CDR3 spans 19 amino acids. CDR3 nucleotide sequence: TGTGCCAGCAGCGGGAAAACAGGGTCTTCCGAGCGAGCTAACTATGGCTACACCTTC. Protein sequence: CASSGKTGSSERANYGYTF.

This chain links TRBV9 with TRBJ2-1; D may be TRBD2 (5 bases). The CDR3 covers 15 residues. V gave up 0 bases and J gave up 8 bases, with 15 bases separating them. Germline V gene sequence: CDR1 SGDLS, CDR2 YYNGEE. CDR3 sequence (DNA): TGTGCCAGCAGCGTAGGTCCGGGGAGTATGGATGAGCAGTTCTTC. This translates into CASSVGPGSMDEQFF. Combining the CDR3 with reference TRBV9 and TRBJ2-1 gives the whole variable domain DSGVTQTPKHLITATGQRVTLRCSPRSGDLSVYWYQQSLDQGLQFLIQYYNGEERAKGNILERFSAQQFPDLHSELNLSSLELGDSALYFCASSVGPGSMDEQFFGPGTRLTVL.

V gene TRBV7-9 combines with J gene TRBJ2-3, with D possibly TRBD1 on 6 matching bases. The germline V and J ends were trimmed by 5 bases and 2 bases, with 11 bases remaining between them. This CDR3 spans 14 amino acids. Germline CDR1 is SEHNR and CDR2 is FQNEAQ (reference sequence). In DNA, the CDR3 is TGTGCCAGCAGCACTGGACAGTACACAGATACGCAGTATTTT. It yields the protein CASSTGQYTDTQYF. Variable domain in full (rest from reference TRBV7-9 and TRBJ2-3): DTGVSQNPRHKITKRGQNVTFRCDPISEHNRLYWYRQTLGQGPEFLTYFQNEAQLEKSRLLSDRFSAERPKGSFSTLEIQRTEQGDSAMYLCASSTGQYTDTQYFGPGTRLTVL.

This rearrangement joins TRBV18 to TRBJ1-4; 7 bases are a match to TRBD1. The junction had 2 bases not matched to a gene; V was cut back by 0 bases and J by 4 bases. The CDR3 has 15 amino acids. The germline V gene encodes CDR1 KGHSH and CDR2 LQKENI. Here the CDR3 DNA reads TGTGCCAGCTCACCACCGGGACAGTATAATGAAAAACTGTTTTTT. Protein: CASSPPGQYNEKLFF.

CDR3 protein: CASSGTGLRTDTQYF. The CDR3 DNA reads TGTGCCAGCAGCGGAACAGGGCTTCGCACAGATACGCAGTATTTT. The genes are TRBV9 and TRBJ2-3; perhaps TRBD1 as D (6 bases). The CDR3 consists of 15 residues. The V gene's germline CDR1 is SGDLS and CDR2 YYNGEE. V was clipped by 3 bases and J by 1 base, with 12 bases between them.

A remark on this clone: This sample also contains other DNA sequences that code for the same CDR3. The chain joins TRBV7-9 to TRBJ2-1, with unresolved D. V shed 1 base and J shed 5 bases, with 6 bases lying between them. Germline assignment: CDR1 SEHNR and CDR2 FQNEAQ (reference sequence). The length of the CDR3 is 13 residues. CDR3 nucleotide sequence: TGTGCCAGCAGCTTAGGGACGCACAATGAGCAGTTCTTC. It codes for CASSLGTHNEQFF.

The V call is TRBV5-1, the J call TRBJ1-4; 7 nucleotides line up with TRBD1. Germline CDR1 and CDR2: SGHRS and YFSETQ. The CDR3 spans 18 residues. V was pared by 3 bases and J by 5 bases, with 16 bases of the junction left unmatched. CDR3 DNA: TGCGCCAGCAGCTCCGGTCTAATTCGGGACAGATTAAATGAAAAACTGTTTTTT. It codes for CASSSGLIRDRLNEKLFF.

As DNA, the CDR3 is TGTGCCAGCTCACCGACTGGTGGGAGTGAGACCCAGTACTTC. This codes for CASSPTGGSETQYF. The chain uses TRBV18 and TRBJ2-5; TRBD2 is a possible D gene (5 bases). The CDR3 has 14 residues. Germline loops: CDR1 KGHSH, CDR2 LQKENI. V dropped 3 bases and J dropped 5 bases, with 13 bases sitting between them. Supplemented by reference TRBV18 and TRBJ2-5, the full variable domain reads NAGVMQNPRHLVRRRGQEARLRCSPMKGHSHVYWYRQLPEEGLKFMVYLQKENIIDESGMPKERFSAEFPKEGPSILRIQQVVRGDSAAYFCASSPTGGSETQYFGPGTRLLVL.

V and J are TRBV6-5 and TRBJ2-1; D is ambiguous. This CDR3 contains 15 residues. The V and J ends lost 6 bases and 6 bases respectively, with 18 bases between them. Germline CDR1 MNHEY, CDR2 SVGAGI. CDR3 loop: CASRTASNKRNEQFF. CDR3 in DNA: TGTGCCAGCAGGACCGCCTCGAACAAACGCAATGAGCAGTTCTTC.

This chain uses TRBV18 with TRBJ1-5; 12 bases are shared with TRBD1. CDR1 and CDR2 (germline): KGHSH, LQKENI. V shed 2 bases and J 7 bases; nucleotides not matched to a gene: 9. This CDR3 has 17 residues. CDR3 protein: CASSPTLGTGGGQPQHF. CDR3 coding DNA: TGTGCCAGCTCACCAACCCTCGGGACAGGGGGCGGGCAGCCCCAGCATTTT.

Regarding this clone: The identical CDR3 is also encoded by other nucleotide sequences in the sample. This chain connects TRBV11-3 to TRBJ2-2; D remains unclear. Trimming left V 8 bases short and J 0 bases short, with 4 bases between. The CDR3 sequence is 12 residues long. Per the germline V gene, CDR1 is SGHNT and CDR2 is YENEEA. CDR3: CASAANTGELFF. The CDR3 coding sequence is TGTGCCAGCGCTGCGAACACCGGGGAGCTGTTTTTT.

V gene TRBV6-4 combines with J gene TRBJ2-2; D is possibly TRBD2 (6 bases). The CDR3 sequence is 14 residues long. Germline CDR1 reads MRHNA; CDR2 reads SNTAGT. V was pared by 5 bases and J by 6 bases, with 13 bases between. Written as DNA, the CDR3 is TGTGCCAGCAGTCCGGAGGGAGTGGCCGGGGAGCTGTTTTTT. Translated, it gives CASSPEGVAGELFF.

This chain connects TRBV28 to TRBJ1-5; 7 bases are shared with TRBD1. This CDR3 has 14 residues. With V trimmed by 6 bases and J by 5 bases, 7 bases remained unmatched. CDR1 is MDHEN, CDR2 SYDVKM, per germline. CDR3 nucleotides: TGTGCCAGCAGCCCTGACAGGGCCTATCAGCCCCAGCATTTT. This sequence encodes CASSPDRAYQPQHF.

CDR3 in DNA: TGTGCCAGCTCACTGGGACAGGCGGTTTCAGAAGCTTTCTTT. Its translation is CASSLGQAVSEAFF. The chain combines TRBV18 with TRBJ1-1; the match to TRBD1 covers 8 bases. V lost 4 bases to trimming and J lost 8 bases; unmatched junction nucleotides: 9. The CDR3 contains 14 residues. Per the germline V gene, CDR1 is KGHSH and CDR2 is LQKENI.

This clone was counted between two and nine times. Distinct nucleotide sequences in the sample also encode this CDR3. The chain recombines TRBV19 with TRBJ2-7; D uncertain. The CDR3 totals 11 residues. V lost 3 bases and J lost 4, with 4 bases in between. Germline CDR1 LNHDA, CDR2 SQIVND (reference sequence). CDR3 protein: CASSIGYEQYF. The CDR3, as DNA: TGTGCCAGTAGTATCGGGTACGAGCAGTACTTC.

This chain links TRBV6-5 with TRBJ2-7; 15 bases match TRBD2. V was pared by 6 bases and J by 7 bases, with 7 bases of the junction left unmatched. The germline V gene has CDR1 MNHEY and CDR2 SVGAGI. The CDR3 covers 15 residues. CDR3 residues: CASSEGTSGRREQYF. For the CDR3, the DNA is TGTGCCAGCAGCGAGGGGACTAGCGGGAGGAGGGAGCAGTACTTC.